This TCR beta chain came from a study of technical replicates of blood from a few donors. This table comes from immunoSEQ multiplex PCR, and its TCRdb copy is limited to in-frame clones, with some not included. The top ten hold 12% of the sample, which has about 15,000 clones, 80% to 90% seen once. A single count supports this clone. V was cut by 5 bases and J by 4 bases, with 11 bases left in between. Germline values: CDR1 MDHEN, CDR2 SYDVKM. The CDR3 totals 14 residues. The V gene is TRBV28, the J gene TRBJ1-4; tentative D call: TRBD1 (6 bases). The sample was PBMCs. The sequence came from a human donor in good health. The CDR3 DNA is TGTGCCAGCAGTGGGACACGGAGTAATGAAAAACTGTTTTTT. Residues: CASSGTRSNEKLFF.